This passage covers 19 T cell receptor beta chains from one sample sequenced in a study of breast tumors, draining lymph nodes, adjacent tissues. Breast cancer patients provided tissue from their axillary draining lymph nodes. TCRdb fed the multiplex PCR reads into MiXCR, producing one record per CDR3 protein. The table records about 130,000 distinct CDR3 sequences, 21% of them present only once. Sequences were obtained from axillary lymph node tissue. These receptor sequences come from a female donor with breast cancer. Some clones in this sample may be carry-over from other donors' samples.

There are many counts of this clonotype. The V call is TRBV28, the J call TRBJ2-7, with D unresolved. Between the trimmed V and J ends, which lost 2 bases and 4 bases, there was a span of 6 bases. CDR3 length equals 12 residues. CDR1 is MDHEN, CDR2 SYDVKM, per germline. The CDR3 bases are TGTGCCAGCAGTTTACTGAGGTACGAGCAGTACTTC. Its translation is CASSLLRYEQYF.

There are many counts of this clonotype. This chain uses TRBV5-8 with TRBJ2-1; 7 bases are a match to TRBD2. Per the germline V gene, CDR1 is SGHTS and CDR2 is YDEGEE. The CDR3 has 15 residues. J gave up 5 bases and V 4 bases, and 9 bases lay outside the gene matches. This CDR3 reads CASSLVGGPNNEQFF. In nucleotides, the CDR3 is TGTGCCAGCAGCCTTGTGGGAGGGCCGAACAATGAGCAGTTCTTC.

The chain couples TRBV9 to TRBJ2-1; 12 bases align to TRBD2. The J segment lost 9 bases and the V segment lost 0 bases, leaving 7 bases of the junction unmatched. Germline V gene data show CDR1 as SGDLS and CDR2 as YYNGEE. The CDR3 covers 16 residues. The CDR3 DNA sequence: TGTGCCAGCAGCGTAGGACTAGCGGGAGTAAACAGTGAGCAGTTCTTC. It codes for CASSVGLAGVNSEQFF. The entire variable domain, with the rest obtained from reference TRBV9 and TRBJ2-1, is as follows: DSGVTQTPKHLITATGQRVTLRCSPRSGDLSVYWYQQSLDQGLQFLIQYYNGEERAKGNILERFSAQQFPDLHSELNLSSLELGDSALYFCASSVGLAGVNSEQFFGPGTRLTVL.

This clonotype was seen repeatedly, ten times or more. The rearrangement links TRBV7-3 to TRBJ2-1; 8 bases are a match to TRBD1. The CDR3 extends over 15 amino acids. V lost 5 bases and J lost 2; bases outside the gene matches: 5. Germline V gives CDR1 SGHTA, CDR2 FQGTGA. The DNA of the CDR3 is TGTGCCAGCAGCGGGCAGGGGGCCACCTACAATGAGCAGTTCTTC. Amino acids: CASSGQGATYNEQFF.

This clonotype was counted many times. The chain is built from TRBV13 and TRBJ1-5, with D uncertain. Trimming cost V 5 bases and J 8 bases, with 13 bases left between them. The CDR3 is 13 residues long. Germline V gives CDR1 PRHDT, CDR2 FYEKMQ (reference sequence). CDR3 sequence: CASSARLREPQHF. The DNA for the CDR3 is TGTGCCAGCAGCGCCAGGCTCAGAGAGCCCCAGCATTTT.

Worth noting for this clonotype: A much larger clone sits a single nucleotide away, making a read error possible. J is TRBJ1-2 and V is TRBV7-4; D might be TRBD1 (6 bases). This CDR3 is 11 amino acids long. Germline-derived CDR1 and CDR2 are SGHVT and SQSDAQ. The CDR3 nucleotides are TGTGCCAGCAGCTCCCGGACAGAGAAGGGCTTC. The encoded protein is CASSSRTEKGF.

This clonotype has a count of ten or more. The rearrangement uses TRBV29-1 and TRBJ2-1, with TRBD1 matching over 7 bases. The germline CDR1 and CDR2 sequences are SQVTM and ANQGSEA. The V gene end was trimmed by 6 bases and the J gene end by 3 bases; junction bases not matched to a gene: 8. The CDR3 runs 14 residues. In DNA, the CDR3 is TGCAGCGTGGACAGGACCTTCTTCTACAATGAGCAGTTCTTC. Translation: CSVDRTFFYNEQFF.

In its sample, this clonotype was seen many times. CDR3 in DNA: TGTGCCAGCTACAGGGGGTTGGGGGAGCAGTTCTTC. Translation gives CASYRGLGEQFF. The chain carries TRBV12-3 or TRBV12-4 and TRBJ2-1, with 8 bases identical to TRBD1. V lost 8 bases and J lost 10; bases outside the gene matches: 7. The CDR3 has 12 amino acids.

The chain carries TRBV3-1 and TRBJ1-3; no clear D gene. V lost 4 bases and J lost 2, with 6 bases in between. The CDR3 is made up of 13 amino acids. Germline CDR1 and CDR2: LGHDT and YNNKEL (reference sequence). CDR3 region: CASSPAAGNTIYF. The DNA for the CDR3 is TGTGCCAGCAGCCCCGCCGCTGGAAACACCATATATTTT.

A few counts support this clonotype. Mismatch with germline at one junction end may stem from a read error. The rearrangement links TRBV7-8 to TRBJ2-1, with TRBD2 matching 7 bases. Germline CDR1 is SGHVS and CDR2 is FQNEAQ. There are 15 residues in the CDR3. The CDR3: CTSSGYSGPKDEQFF. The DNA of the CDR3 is TGTACCAGCAGCGGATATAGCGGGCCGAAAGATGAGCAGTTCTTC.

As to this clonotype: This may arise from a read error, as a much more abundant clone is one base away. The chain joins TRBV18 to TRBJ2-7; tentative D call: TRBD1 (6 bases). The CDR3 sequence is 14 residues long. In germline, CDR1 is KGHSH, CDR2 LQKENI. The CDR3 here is CASSPNRANYELYF. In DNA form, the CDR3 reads TGTGCCAGCTCACCGAACAGGGCGAACTACGAGCTGTACTTC.

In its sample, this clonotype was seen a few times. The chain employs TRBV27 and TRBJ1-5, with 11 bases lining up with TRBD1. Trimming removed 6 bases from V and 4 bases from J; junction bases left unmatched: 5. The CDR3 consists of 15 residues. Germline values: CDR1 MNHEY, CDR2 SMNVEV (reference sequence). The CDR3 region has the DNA TGTGCCAGCAGACTCGGGACAGGGGGTAATCAGCCCCAGCATTTT. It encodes CASRLGTGGNQPQHF.

The CDR3 sequence: CSARATGDGSQPQHF. For the CDR3, the DNA is TGCAGTGCTAGGGCGACAGGGGATGGTAGTCAGCCCCAGCATTTT. The chain links TRBV20-1 to TRBJ1-5; 8 bases are a match to TRBD1. The ends lost 3 bases at V and 6 bases at J; junction bases unmatched: 10. Germline V lookup: CDR1 DFQATT, CDR2 SNEGSKA (reference sequence). This CDR3 has 15 amino acids.

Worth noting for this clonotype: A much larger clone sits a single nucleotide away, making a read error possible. The CDR3 DNA reads TGTGCCAGCAGCTTCGTCCCCCAAGACTATGGCTACACCTTC. It yields the protein CASSFVPQDYGYTF. The chain combines TRBV11-2 with TRBJ1-2; no reliable D call. CDR3 length equals 14 residues. Trimming left V 3 bases short and J 3 bases short, with 11 bases between. Looked up from germline, CDR1 is SGHAT and CDR2 is FQNNGV.

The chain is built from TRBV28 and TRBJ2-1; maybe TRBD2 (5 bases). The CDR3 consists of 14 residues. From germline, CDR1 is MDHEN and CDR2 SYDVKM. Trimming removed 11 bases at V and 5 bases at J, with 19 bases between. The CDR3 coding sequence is TGTGCCGGAAGAAGCGGAACCAAAAACAATGAGCAGTTCTTC. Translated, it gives CAGRSGTKNNEQFF.

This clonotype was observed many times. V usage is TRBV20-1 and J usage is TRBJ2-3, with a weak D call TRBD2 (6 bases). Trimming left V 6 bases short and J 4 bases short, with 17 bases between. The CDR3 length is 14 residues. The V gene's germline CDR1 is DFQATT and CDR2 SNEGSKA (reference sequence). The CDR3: CSASTRRFADTQYF. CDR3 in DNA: TGCAGTGCATCGACTAGGAGGTTTGCAGATACGCAGTATTTT.

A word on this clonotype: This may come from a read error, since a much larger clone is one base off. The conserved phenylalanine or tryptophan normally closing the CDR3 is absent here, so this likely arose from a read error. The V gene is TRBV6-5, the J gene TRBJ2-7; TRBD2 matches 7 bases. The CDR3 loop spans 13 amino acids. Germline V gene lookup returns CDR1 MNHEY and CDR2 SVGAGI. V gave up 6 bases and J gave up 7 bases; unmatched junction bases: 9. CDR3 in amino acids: CASSQREVREQYL. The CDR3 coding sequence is TGTGCCAGCAGCCAGCGGGAAGTGCGGGAGCAGTACCTC.

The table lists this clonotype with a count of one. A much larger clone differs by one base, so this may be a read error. The CDR3 loop is CASSSRRANTGELFF. In DNA form, the CDR3 reads TGTGCCAGCAGCTCACGCAGGGCCAATACCGGGGAGCTGTTTTTT. The chain uses TRBV7-9 and TRBJ2-2, with D possibly TRBD1 on 5 matching bases. The V end was cut by 4 bases, the J end by 5 bases, with 14 bases between. The CDR3 length is 15 residues. Germline V lookup: CDR1 SEHNR, CDR2 FQNEAQ (reference sequence).

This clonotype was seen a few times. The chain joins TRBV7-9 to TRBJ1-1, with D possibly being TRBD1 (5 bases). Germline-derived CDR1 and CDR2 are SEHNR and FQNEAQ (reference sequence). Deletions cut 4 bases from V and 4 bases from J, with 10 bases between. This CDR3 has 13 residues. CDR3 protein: CASSWGGVTEAFF. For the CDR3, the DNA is TGTGCCAGCAGCTGGGGGGGAGTCACTGAAGCTTTCTTT.